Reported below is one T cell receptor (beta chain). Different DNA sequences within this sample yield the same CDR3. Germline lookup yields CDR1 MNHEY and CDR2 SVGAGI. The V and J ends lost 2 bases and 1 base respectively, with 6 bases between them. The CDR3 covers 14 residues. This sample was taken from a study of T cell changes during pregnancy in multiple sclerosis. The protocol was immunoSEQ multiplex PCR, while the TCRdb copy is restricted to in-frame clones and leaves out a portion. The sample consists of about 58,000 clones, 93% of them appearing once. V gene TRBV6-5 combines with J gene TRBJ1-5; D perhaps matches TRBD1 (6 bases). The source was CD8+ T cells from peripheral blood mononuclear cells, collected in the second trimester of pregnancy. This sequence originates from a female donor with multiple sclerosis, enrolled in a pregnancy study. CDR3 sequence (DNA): TGTGCCAGCAGTTACGGGGGCAGCAATCAGCCCCAGCATTTT. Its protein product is CASSYGGSNQPQHF.